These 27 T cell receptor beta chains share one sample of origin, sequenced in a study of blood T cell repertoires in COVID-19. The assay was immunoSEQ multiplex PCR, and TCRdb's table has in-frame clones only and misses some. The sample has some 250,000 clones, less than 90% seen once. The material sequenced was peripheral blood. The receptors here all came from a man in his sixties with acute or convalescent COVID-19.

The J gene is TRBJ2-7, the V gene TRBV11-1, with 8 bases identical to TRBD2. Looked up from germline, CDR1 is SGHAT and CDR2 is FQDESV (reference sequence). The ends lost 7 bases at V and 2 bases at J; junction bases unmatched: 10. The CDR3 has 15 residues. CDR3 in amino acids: CASTGRGETTYEQYF. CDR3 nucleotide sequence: TGTGCCAGCACTGGGCGGGGGGAAACAACCTACGAGCAGTACTTC.

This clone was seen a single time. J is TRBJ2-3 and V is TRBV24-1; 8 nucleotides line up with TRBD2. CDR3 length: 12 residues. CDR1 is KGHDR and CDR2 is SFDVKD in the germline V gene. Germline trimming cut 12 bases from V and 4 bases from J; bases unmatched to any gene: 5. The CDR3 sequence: CAPGAGADTQYF. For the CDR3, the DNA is TGTGCCCCAGGAGCGGGGGCAGATACGCAGTATTTT.

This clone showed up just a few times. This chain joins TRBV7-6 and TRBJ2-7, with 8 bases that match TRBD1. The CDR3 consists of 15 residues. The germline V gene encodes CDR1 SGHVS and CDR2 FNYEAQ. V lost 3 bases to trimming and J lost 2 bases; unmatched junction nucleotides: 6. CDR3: CASSFPGGEPYEQYF. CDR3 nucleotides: TGTGCCAGCAGCTTCCCAGGGGGCGAACCCTACGAGCAGTACTTC.

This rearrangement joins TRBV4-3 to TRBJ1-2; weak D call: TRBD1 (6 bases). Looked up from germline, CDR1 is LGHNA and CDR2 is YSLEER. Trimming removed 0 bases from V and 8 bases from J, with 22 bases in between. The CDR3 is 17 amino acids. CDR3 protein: CASSQEAGAGVRGGYTF. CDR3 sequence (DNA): TGCGCCAGCAGCCAAGAAGCCGGGGCAGGGGTCAGGGGCGGCTACACCTTC.

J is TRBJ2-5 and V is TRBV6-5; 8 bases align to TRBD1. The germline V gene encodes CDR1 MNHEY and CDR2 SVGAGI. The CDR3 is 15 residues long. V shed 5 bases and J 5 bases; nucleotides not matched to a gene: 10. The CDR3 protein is CASSPSGQVGETQYF. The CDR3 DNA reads TGTGCCAGCAGTCCCTCGGGACAGGTTGGCGAGACCCAGTACTTC.

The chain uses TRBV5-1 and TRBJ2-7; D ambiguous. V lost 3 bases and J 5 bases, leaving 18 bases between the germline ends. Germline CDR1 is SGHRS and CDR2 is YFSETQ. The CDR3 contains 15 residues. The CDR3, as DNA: TGCGCCAGCAGCTGGCGCGGCGTACGGCGTGACGAGCAGTACTTC. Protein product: CASSWRGVRRDEQYF. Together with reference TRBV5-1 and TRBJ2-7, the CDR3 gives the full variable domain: KAGVTQTPRYLIKTRGQQVTLSCSPISGHRSVSWYQQTPGQGLQFLFEYFSETQRNKGNFPGRFSGRQFSNSRSEMNVSTLELGDSALYLCASSWRGVRRDEQYFGPGTRLTVT.

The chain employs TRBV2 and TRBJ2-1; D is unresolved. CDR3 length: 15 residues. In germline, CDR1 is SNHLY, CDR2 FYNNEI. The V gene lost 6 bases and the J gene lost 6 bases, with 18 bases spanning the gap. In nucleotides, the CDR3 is TGTGCCAGCAGGGGTATGGCGGTTGCTGGCAATGAGCAGTTCTTC. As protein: CASRGMAVAGNEQFF.

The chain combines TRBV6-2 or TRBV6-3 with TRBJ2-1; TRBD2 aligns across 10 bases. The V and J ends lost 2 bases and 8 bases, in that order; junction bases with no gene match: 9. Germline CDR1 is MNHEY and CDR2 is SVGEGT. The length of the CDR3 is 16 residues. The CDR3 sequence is CASSYGASGSFDEQFF. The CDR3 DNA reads TGTGCCAGCAGTTACGGGGCTAGCGGGAGTTTCGATGAGCAGTTCTTC.

CDR3 residues: CASSITGDQPQHF. In nucleotides, the CDR3 is TGTGCCAGCAGCATTACAGGGGATCAGCCCCAGCATTTT. The genes are TRBV12-3 or TRBV12-4 and TRBJ1-5, with 7 bases lining up with TRBD1. The CDR3 runs to 13 residues. V trimming: 6 bases; J trimming: 5 bases; junction bases outside the gene matches: 4.

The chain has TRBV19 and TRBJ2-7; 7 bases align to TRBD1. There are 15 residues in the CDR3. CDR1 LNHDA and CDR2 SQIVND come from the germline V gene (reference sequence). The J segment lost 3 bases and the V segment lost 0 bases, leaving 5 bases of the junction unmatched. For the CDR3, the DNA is TGTGCCAGTAGTATAGAACCGGGACAGAGCTACGAGCAGTACTTC. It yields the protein CASSIEPGQSYEQYF.

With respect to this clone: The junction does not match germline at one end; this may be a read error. Written as DNA, the CDR3 is TGTGCTAGCAGCCCACTCGACAGCGGGAGGGTTTTTTTTAGGTTCTTC. It codes for CASSPLDSGRVFFRFF. This sequence joins TRBV7-7 and TRBJ2-1; 10 bases align to TRBD2. Germline CDR1 and CDR2: SSHAT and FNYEAQ (reference sequence). The CDR3 totals 16 residues.

CDR3 DNA: TGTGCCAGCAGTGAAGCGCTTTTTGGGCAGGATGAAGGCTACACCTTC. Translating it yields CASSEALFGQDEGYTF. The rearrangement uses TRBV6-1 and TRBJ1-2; D gene unclear. V lost 0 bases, J lost 8 bases, and 19 bases lay in between. The CDR3 sequence is 16 residues long. The V gene's germline CDR1 is MNHNS and CDR2 SASEGT.

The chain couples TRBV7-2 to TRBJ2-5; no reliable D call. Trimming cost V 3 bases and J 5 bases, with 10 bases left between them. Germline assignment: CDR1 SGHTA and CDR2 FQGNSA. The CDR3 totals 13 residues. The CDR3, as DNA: TGTGCCAGCAGCTTCCAGGCGCCCGAGACCCAGTACTTC. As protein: CASSFQAPETQYF.

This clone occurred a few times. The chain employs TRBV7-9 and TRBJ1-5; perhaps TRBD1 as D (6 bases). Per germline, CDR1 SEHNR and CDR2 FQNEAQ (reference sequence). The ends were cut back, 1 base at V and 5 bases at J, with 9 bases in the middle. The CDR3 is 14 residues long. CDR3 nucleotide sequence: TGTGCCAGCAGCTTAGTTTCAGGGGATCAGCCCCAGCATTTT. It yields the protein CASSLVSGDQPQHF.

In DNA form, the CDR3 reads TGTGCCAGCAGTTCTCCCTTGACACCCAGGCAGTACTTC. Its translation: CASSSPLTPRQYF. This sequence joins TRBV28 and TRBJ2-7; no clear D gene. V lost 4 bases, J lost 9 bases, and 16 bases lay in between. The CDR3 extends over 13 amino acids. Germline assignment: CDR1 MDHEN and CDR2 SYDVKM.

The CDR3 DNA reads TGTGCCAGCAGTTACTCAAGGGGAATCGAGCAGTACTTC. The encoded protein is CASSYSRGIEQYF. This chain connects TRBV6-5 to TRBJ2-7, with D tentatively TRBD1 (5 bases). V gave up 0 bases and J gave up 6 bases, with 9 bases separating them. Looked up from germline, CDR1 is MNHEY and CDR2 is SVGAGI. The CDR3 runs to 13 residues.

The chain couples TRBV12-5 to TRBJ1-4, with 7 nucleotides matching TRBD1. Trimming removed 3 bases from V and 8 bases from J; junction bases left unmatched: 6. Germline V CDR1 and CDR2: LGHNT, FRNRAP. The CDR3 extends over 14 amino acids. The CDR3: CASGFGTAGEKLFF. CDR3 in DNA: TGTGCTAGTGGTTTTGGGACAGCCGGGGAAAAACTGTTTTTT.

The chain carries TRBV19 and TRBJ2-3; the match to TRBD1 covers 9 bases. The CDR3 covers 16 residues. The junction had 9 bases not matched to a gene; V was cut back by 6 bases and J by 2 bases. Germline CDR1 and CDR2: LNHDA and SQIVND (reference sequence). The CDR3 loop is CASRNRTGAHTDTQYF. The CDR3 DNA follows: TGTGCCAGTAGGAATCGGACAGGGGCACACACAGATACGCAGTATTTT.

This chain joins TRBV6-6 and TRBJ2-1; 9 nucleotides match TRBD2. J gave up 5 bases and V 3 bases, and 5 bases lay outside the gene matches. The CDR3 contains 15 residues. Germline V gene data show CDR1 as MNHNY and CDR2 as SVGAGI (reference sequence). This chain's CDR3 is CASSYGGRADNEQFF. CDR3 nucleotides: TGTGCCAGCAGTTATGGCGGGAGGGCCGACAATGAGCAGTTCTTC.

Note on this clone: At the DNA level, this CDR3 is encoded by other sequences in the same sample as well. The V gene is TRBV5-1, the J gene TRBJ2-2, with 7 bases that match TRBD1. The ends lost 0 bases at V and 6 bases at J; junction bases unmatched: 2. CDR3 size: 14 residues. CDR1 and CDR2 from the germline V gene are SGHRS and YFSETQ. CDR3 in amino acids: CASSLEGGSGELFF. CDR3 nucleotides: TGCGCCAGCAGCTTGGAAGGGGGCTCCGGGGAGCTGTTTTTT.

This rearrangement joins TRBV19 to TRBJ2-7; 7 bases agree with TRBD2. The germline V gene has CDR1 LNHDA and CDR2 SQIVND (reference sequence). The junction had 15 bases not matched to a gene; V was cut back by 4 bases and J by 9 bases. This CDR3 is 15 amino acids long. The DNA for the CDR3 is TGTGCCAGTAGTAGCGGGGGTACAGTGCCGACCGGGCAGTACTTC. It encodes CASSSGGTVPTGQYF.

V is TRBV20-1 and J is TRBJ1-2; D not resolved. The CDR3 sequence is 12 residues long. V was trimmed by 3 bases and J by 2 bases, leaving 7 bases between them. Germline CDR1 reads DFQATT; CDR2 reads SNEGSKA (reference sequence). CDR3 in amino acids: CSASNRNYGYTF. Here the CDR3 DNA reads TGCAGTGCTAGTAACAGAAACTATGGCTACACCTTC.

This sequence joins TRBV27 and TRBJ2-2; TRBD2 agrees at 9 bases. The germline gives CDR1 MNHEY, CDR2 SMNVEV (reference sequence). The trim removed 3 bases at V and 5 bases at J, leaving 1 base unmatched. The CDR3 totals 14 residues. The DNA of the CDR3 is TGTGCCAGCAGTTTTAGCGGGAGTACCGGGGAGCTGTTTTTT. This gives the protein CASSFSGSTGELFF.

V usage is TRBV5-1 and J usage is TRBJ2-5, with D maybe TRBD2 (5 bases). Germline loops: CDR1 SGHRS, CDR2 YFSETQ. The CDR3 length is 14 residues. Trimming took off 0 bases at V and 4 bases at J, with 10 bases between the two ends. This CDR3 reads CASSLGGEGETQYF. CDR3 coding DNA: TGCGCCAGCAGCTTGGGGGGTGAGGGAGAGACCCAGTACTTC.

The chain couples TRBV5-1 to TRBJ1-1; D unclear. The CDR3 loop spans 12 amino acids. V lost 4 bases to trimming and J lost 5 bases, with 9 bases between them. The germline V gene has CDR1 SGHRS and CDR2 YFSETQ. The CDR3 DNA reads TGCGCCAGCAGCCGGGAGGCTACTGAAGCTTTCTTT. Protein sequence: CASSREATEAFF.

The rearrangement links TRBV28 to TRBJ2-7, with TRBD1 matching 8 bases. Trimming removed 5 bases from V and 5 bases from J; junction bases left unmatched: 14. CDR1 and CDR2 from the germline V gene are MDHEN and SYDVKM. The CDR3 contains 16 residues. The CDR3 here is CASSEHSGGAGNEQYF. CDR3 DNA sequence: TGTGCCAGCAGTGAACATTCAGGGGGCGCAGGAAACGAGCAGTACTTC.

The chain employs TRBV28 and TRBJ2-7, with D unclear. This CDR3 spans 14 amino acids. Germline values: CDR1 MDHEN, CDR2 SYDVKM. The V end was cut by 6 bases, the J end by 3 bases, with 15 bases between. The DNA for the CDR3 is TGTGCCAGCAGCACCATTTGGTCCGGCTACGAGCAGTACTTC. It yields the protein CASSTIWSGYEQYF. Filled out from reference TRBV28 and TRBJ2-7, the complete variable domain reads DVKVTQSSRYLVKRTGEKVFLECVQDMDHENMFWYRQDPGLGLRLIYFSYDVKMKEKGDIPEGYSVSREKKERFSLILESASTNQTSMYLCASSTIWSGYEQYFGPGTRLTVT.